This TCR beta chain was captured in a study of regulatory T cells in long-lasting Graves disease. Points from the study as a whole: Tissue studied was limited to peripheral blood, excluding thyroid tissue.

Remarks on this clonotype: The antigen is unknown.

Germline V gives CDR1 SGHRS, CDR2 YFSETQ. This CDR3 is built from 16 residues. Trimming left V 1 base short and J 0 bases short, with 13 bases between. Time point specified: newly diagnosed GD, antithyroid drugs for less than 3 months. The authors made the TCR library using RNA they extracted from PBMCs. Arm-PCR of CDR3 regions with iRepertoire HTBI primers generated TCR beta libraries. MiXCR was run by TCRdb on the multiplex PCR reads, yielding one entry per CDR3 protein. The table includes under 450,000 distinct CDR3 sequences, roughly 17% detected once. These data were likewise used in another study, on T cells in Graves' hyperthyroidism and ophthalmopathy.

The TCR was taken from a woman under 30 with Graves disease. The chain carries TRBV5-1 and TRBJ2-5; perhaps D is TRBD1 or TRBD2 (5 bases each). Sample: peripheral blood mononuclear cells (PBMCs), taken at new diagnosis, from a patient treated with antithyroid drugs. The CDR3 sequence is CASSLMGTAYQETQYF. CDR3 bases: TGCGCCAGCAGCTTGATGGGGACCGCGTACCAAGAGACCCAGTACTTC.